The rows below give T cell receptor beta chains drawn from one sample of a study of T cell responses to AZD1222 COVID-19 vaccine. Sequencing used immunoSEQ multiplex PCR; TCRdb keeps in-frame clones, though not all of them. The sample carries 150,000 or so clones, 90% recorded once. The source was peripheral blood, collected on day 0 of AZD1222 vaccination. These receptors were taken from an adult in good health. Each CDR3 is given with its conserved first and last residue. D genes are given only for firm matches. Part of the rows lack a size; the others show once, few, many or a class for expanded clones.

TRBD2 - TRBJ2-5 TRBV4-3 CASSLGGGGGETQYF TGCGCCAGCAGCCTGGGCGGGGGAGGAGGGGAGACCCAGTACTTC
- - TRBJ2-1 TRBV19 CASSISGTRSSYNEQFF TGTGCCAGTAGTATATCAGGGACAAGGAGCTCCTACAATGAGCAGTTCTTC
TRBD2 - TRBJ2-7 TRBV7-2 CASSRGVGEQYF TGTGCCAGCAGCCGGGGGGTGGGCGAGCAGTACTTC
- once TRBJ2-3 TRBV27 CASSFSGAYTDTQYF TGTGCCAGCAGTTTCTCGGGGGCTTACACAGATACGCAGTATTTT
- once TRBJ2-7 TRBV14 CASSHRGGVYEQYF TGTGCCAGCAGCCATCGGGGAGGAGTATACGAGCAGTACTTC
- - TRBJ2-1 TRBV5-1 CASSPFDRGQQFF TGCGCCAGCAGCCCGTTTGACCGAGGACAGCAGTTCTTC
- - TRBJ2-1 TRBV29-1 CSVPVSPSYNEQFF TGCAGCGTGCCGGTCTCTCCATCCTACAATGAGCAGTTCTTC
- once TRBJ1-1 TRBV28 CASSLQSTEAFF TGTGCCAGCAGTCTACAGAGCACTGAAGCTTTCTTT
- - TRBJ1-6 TRBV18 CASSPQAGIHNSPLHF TGTGCCAGCTCACCACAGGCAGGGATCCATAATTCACCCCTCCACTTT
- once TRBJ1-2 TRBV5-4 CASSFDSSNYGYTF TGTGCCAGCAGCTTCGACAGCTCTAACTATGGCTACACCTTC
TRBD2 many TRBJ2-1 TRBV6-4 CASSDGTSGNEQFF TGTGCCAGCAGTGATGGGACTAGCGGCAATGAGCAGTTCTTC
- - TRBJ2-1 TRBV10-1 CATEGTDNEQFF TGCGCCACCGAGGGGACGGACAATGAGCAGTTCTTC
TRBD1 - TRBJ1-4 TRBV18 CASSPRTGANEKLFF TGTGCCAGCTCACCAAGGACAGGTGCTAATGAAAAACTGTTTTTT
- - TRBJ1-2 TRBV9 CASSVVWEGSDGYTF TGTGCCAGCAGCGTAGTCTGGGAGGGTTCGGATGGCTACACCTTC
TRBD1 - TRBJ1-1 TRBV2 CASSGLQGGSMNTEAFF TGTGCCAGCAGTGGGTTACAGGGGGGTTCCATGAACACTGAAGCTTTCTTT
TRBD1 - TRBJ2-7 TRBV4-3 CASSQYFSGTVAYEQYF TGCGCCAGCAGCCAATACTTTTCCGGGACAGTAGCCTACGAGCAGTACTTC
TRBD2 - TRBJ2-1 TRBV9 CASSSGGSGGYNEQFF TGTGCCAGCAGCTCAGGTGGGAGCGGGGGCTACAATGAGCAGTTCTTC
TRBD1 - TRBJ2-7 TRBV12-3/TRBV12-4 CASRRDRGYEQYF TGTGCCAGCAGGAGGGACAGGGGTTACGAGCAGTACTTC
- - TRBJ2-2 TRBV5-1 CASSLVSSAVMNTGELFF TGCGCCAGCAGCTTGGTGTCCAGCGCAGTAATGAACACCGGGGAGCTGTTTTTT
- few TRBJ1-5 TRBV6-4 CASSDQYHNQPQHF TGTGCCAGCAGTGACCAGTATCACAATCAGCCCCAGCATTTT
TRBD1 few TRBJ2-5 TRBV3-1/TRBV3-2 CASSPGTVVETQYF TGTGCCAGCAGCCCCGGGACAGTTGTAGAGACCCAGTACTTC
TRBD2 - TRBJ2-1 TRBV5-4 CASSLGIAGSYNEQFF TGTGCCAGCAGCTTAGGAATAGCGGGGTCCTACAATGAGCAGTTCTTC
- - TRBJ2-3 TRBV7-3 CASRRTLRDSDTQYF TGTGCCAGCAGACGGACTTTGCGGGATTCAGATACGCAGTATTTT
- - TRBJ2-7 TRBV20-1 CSASTSPSYEQYF TGCAGTGCTAGTACTAGCCCCTCCTACGAGCAGTACTTC
- - TRBJ2-6 TRBV5-4 CASSSSWGATSSGANVLTF TGTGCCAGCAGCTCCAGTTGGGGGGCAACCTCTTCTGGGGCCAACGTCCTGACTTTC
- - TRBJ2-1 TRBV2 CASSRNHNEQFF TGTGCCAGCAGTAGGAACCACAATGAGCAGTTCTTC
- - TRBJ1-4 TRBV19 CASSIAPETNEKLFF TGTGCCAGTAGTATAGCCCCGGAAACCAATGAAAAACTGTTTTTT
- - TRBJ1-6 TRBV30 CAWTGANSRSSPLHF TGTGCCTGGACAGGAGCAAACAGCCGGAGTTCACCCCTCCACTTT
TRBD2 once TRBJ2-1 TRBV19 CASSIRGVGLELSGSVYEQFF TGTGCCAGTAGTATTCGGGGGGTGGGATTGGAACTCAGCGGGAGTGTGTATGAGCAGTTCTTC
TRBD1 once TRBJ1-3 TRBV18 CASSSTGAGNTIYF TGTGCCAGCTCGTCGACAGGGGCGGGAAACACCATATATTTT
TRBD1 - TRBJ1-1 TRBV27 CASSRRTGMNTEAFF TGTGCCAGCAGTCGACGGACAGGGATGAACACTGAAGCTTTCTTT
- - TRBJ1-5 TRBV18 CASSPGGRQPQHF TGTGCCAGCTCACCCGGAGGGAGACAGCCCCAGCATTTT
- - TRBJ2-1 TRBV27 CASSLSGAFNEQFF TGTGCCAGCAGTTTAAGTGGAGCCTTCAATGAGCAGTTCTTC
- - TRBJ1-1 TRBV10-3 CAISESEGSWNTEAFF TGTGCCATCAGTGAGTCAGAGGGGTCATGGAACACTGAAGCTTTCTTT
- - TRBJ1-4 TRBV19 CASSILQSYNEKLFF TGTGCCAGTAGTATTCTCCAGTCCTATAATGAAAAACTGTTTTTT
- - TRBJ1-2 TRBV19 CASRDRNYGYTF TGTGCCAGTAGGGACCGAAACTATGGCTACACCTTC
- - TRBJ1-3 TRBV3-1/TRBV3-2 CASSAGDPVPGNTIYF TGTGCCAGCAGCGCCGGGGACCCGGTCCCGGGAAACACCATATATTTT
- - TRBJ1-1 TRBV6-5 CASSYTGWNTEAFF TGTGCCAGCAGTTATACAGGGTGGAACACTGAAGCTTTCTTT
- - TRBJ2-7 TRBV6-6 CASSPPRGRIFSYEQYF TGTGCCAGCAGTCCACCCCGGGGGAGGATTTTCTCCTACGAGCAGTACTTC
- - TRBJ1-2 TRBV25-1 CASSMTDYGYTF TGTGCCAGCAGTATGACAGACTATGGCTACACCTTC
- - TRBJ1-5 TRBV28 CASSLLWGNQPQHF TGTGCCAGCAGTTTACTGTGGGGCAATCAGCCCCAGCATTTT
- - TRBJ2-2 TRBV7-2 CASAGGRSRPGTGELFF TGTGCCAGCGCTGGGGGTAGAAGCCGTCCGGGGACCGGGGAGCTGTTTTTT
TRBD2 - TRBJ2-7 TRBV19 CASSIRLAGYPTYEQYF TGTGCCAGTAGTATAAGACTAGCGGGCTACCCAACCTACGAGCAGTACTTC
TRBD2 - TRBJ2-7 TRBV9 CASSVEPSGSYEQYF TGTGCCAGCAGCGTAGAGCCTAGCGGGAGTTACGAGCAGTACTTC
- - TRBJ1-2 TRBV4-2 CASSQDLGTSNYGYTF TGTGCCAGCAGCCAAGATTTGGGTACCTCTAACTATGGCTACACCTTC
- - TRBJ2-1 TRBV20-1 CSARVNKEQFF TGCAGTGCTAGGGTAAATAAAGAGCAGTTCTTC
- - TRBJ2-7 TRBV2 CASSETGTSYEQYF TGTGCCAGCAGTGAGACAGGAACCTCCTACGAGCAGTACTTC
TRBD1 - TRBJ1-5 TRBV6-4 CASSDEPGQGATSNQPQHF TGTGCCAGCAGTGACGAGCCGGGACAGGGGGCGACTAGCAATCAGCCCCAGCATTTT